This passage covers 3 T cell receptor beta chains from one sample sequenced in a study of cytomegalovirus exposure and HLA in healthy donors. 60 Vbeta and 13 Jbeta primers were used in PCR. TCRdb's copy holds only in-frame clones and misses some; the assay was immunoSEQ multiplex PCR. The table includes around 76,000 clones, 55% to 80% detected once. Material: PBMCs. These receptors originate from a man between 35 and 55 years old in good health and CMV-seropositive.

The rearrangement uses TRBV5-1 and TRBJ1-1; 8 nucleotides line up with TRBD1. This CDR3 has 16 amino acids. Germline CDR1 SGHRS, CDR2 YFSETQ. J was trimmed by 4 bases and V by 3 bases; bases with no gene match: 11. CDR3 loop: CASSSPAGQGGTEAFF. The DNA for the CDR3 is TGCGCCAGCAGCTCGCCAGCCGGACAGGGTGGCACTGAAGCTTTCTTT.

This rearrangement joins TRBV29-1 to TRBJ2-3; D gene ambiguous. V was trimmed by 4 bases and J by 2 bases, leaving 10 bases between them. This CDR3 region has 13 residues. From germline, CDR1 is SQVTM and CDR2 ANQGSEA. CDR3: CSVVADTTDTQYF. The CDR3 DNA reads TGCAGCGTTGTGGCAGATACCACAGATACGCAGTATTTT.

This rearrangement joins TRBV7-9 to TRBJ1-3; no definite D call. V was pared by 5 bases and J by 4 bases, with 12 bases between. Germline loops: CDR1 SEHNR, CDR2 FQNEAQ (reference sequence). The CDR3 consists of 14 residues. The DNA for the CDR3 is TGTGCCAGCAGCGCCGCGGGGTTAGGAAACACCATATATTTT. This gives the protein CASSAAGLGNTIYF.